These 20 T cell receptor beta chains originate from one sample sequenced in a study of Tregs in tolerant kidney transplant recipients. Assay: immunoSEQ multiplex PCR; the TCRdb copy retains only in-frame clones and omits some. Of about 120,000 clones in the sample, 85% to 95% were seen once. The specimen sequenced was CD4+ T cells from blood. The receptors were gathered from a human donor in good health.

CDR3 DNA sequence: TGCGCCAGCACGACAGGGGTTCGCCAGAACACCGGGGAGCTGTTTTTT. The encoded protein is CASTTGVRQNTGELFF. The chain carries TRBV4-1 and TRBJ2-2; 8 bases fit TRBD1. The J segment lost 1 base and the V segment lost 7 bases, leaving 8 bases of the junction unmatched. The CDR3 totals 16 residues. Germline CDR1 reads MGHRA; CDR2 reads YSYEKL.

This chain joins TRBV18 and TRBJ2-1; D call uncertain. There are 17 residues in the CDR3. V dropped 2 bases and J dropped 7 bases, with 21 bases sitting between them. The germline V gene encodes CDR1 KGHSH and CDR2 LQKENI. The CDR3 DNA reads TGTGCCAGCTCACCAAATAGTGCCCTAACCGGTGGGAATGAGCAGTTCTTC. Its translation is CASSPNSALTGGNEQFF. The whole variable domain, remainder taken from reference TRBV18 and TRBJ2-1, is NAGVMQNPRHLVRRRGQEARLRCSPMKGHSHVYWYRQLPEEGLKFMVYLQKENIIDESGMPKERFSAEFPKEGPSILRIQQVVRGDSAAYFCASSPNSALTGGNEQFFGPGTRLTVL.

The sample holds one count of this clone. The gene calls are TRBV7-2 and TRBJ2-1; D is unclear. This CDR3 spans 13 amino acids. CDR1 is SGHTA, CDR2 FQGNSA, per germline. Trimming removed 5 bases from V and 0 bases from J, with 5 bases in between. The CDR3 nucleotides read TGTGCCAGCAGCCAGGCCTCCTACAATGAGCAGTTCTTC. Amino acid sequence: CASSQASYNEQFF.

CDR3: CASSLDRTLYGYTF. CDR3 in DNA: TGTGCCAGCAGCTTGGATAGGACCCTCTATGGCTACACCTTC. V and J are TRBV11-2 and TRBJ1-2; D not certain. Germline CDR1 reads SGHAT; CDR2 reads FQNNGV. The CDR3 loop spans 14 amino acids. The V and J ends lost 3 bases and 4 bases respectively, with 12 bases between them.

The V call is TRBV5-4, the J call TRBJ2-5, with 8 bases matching TRBD2. CDR3 length: 15 amino acids. The V gene's germline CDR1 is SGHNT and CDR2 YYREEE (reference sequence). The V segment lost 0 bases and the J segment 0 bases; nucleotides outside the gene matches: 1. The CDR3: CASSLGGRYQETQYF. CDR3 DNA sequence: TGTGCCAGCAGCTTGGGCGGGAGGTACCAAGAGACCCAGTACTTC.

V usage is TRBV5-6 and J usage is TRBJ2-1; no definite D call. This CDR3 spans 13 amino acids. Germline V lookup: CDR1 SGHDT, CDR2 YYEEEE. Trimming took 7 bases from V and 3 from J, leaving 11 bases between them. CDR3 DNA: TGTGCCAGCTCCCCCTCGGACTACAATGAGCAGTTCTTC. Translation gives CASSPSDYNEQFF. Supplemented by reference TRBV5-6 and TRBJ2-1, the full variable domain reads DAGVTQSPTHLIKTRGQQVTLRCSPKSGHDTVSWYQQALGQGPQFIFQYYEEEERQRGNFPDRFSGHQFPNYSSELNVNALLLGDSALYLCASSPSDYNEQFFGPGTRLTVL.

In this sample, this clone turned up a few times. The V call is TRBV11-3, the J call TRBJ2-5; D unresolved. CDR1 is SGHNT and CDR2 is YENEEA in the germline V gene. V was pared by 0 bases and J by 1 base, with 3 bases between. CDR3 length: 13 amino acids. CDR3 nucleotides: TGTGCCAGCAGCTTAGACCCCCAAGAGACCCAGTACTTC. The encoded protein is CASSLDPQETQYF.

This clone was recorded only once. V and J are TRBV6-1 and TRBJ1-5; D is unresolved. Germline-derived CDR1 and CDR2 are MNHNS and SASEGT. The CDR3 length is 12 residues. The ends were cut back, 2 bases at V and 5 bases at J, with 4 bases in the middle. CDR3 in DNA: TGTGCCAGCAGTGAAATTTATCAGCCCCAGCATTTT. Translated: CASSEIYQPQHF.

The rearrangement uses TRBV5-1 and TRBJ2-5; a possible D gene is TRBD2 (6 bases). Trimming shortened V by 4 bases and J by 5 bases, and 15 bases separated the two germline ends. The length of the CDR3 is 14 residues. Germline V gives CDR1 SGHRS, CDR2 YFSETQ. This CDR3 is CASSPQLARETQYF. The CDR3 nucleotides are TGCGCCAGCAGCCCCCAACTAGCACGGGAGACCCAGTACTTC.

The rearrangement joins TRBV28 to TRBJ2-5; no definite D call. The length of the CDR3 is 15 residues. CDR1 is MDHEN and CDR2 is SYDVKM in the germline V gene. V lost 5 bases and J 4 bases, leaving 17 bases between the germline ends. The CDR3: CASSPQDPGRETQYF. CDR3 in DNA: TGTGCCAGCAGTCCCCAGGACCCCGGACGAGAGACCCAGTACTTC.

This clone appeared a single time. The DNA for the CDR3 is TGTGCCAGCAGCTCCGCAGAGGGTTTCGGGCAGTACTTC. Residues: CASSSAEGFGQYF. V gene TRBV5-4 combines with J gene TRBJ2-7, with a possible D match to TRBD2 (5 bases). The length of the CDR3 is 13 residues. Deletions cut 3 bases from V and 9 bases from J, with 16 bases between. CDR1 is SGHNT and CDR2 is YYREEE in the germline V gene (reference sequence).

The gene calls are TRBV5-1 and TRBJ1-3; possibly TRBD1 for D (5 bases). Trimming took 0 bases from V and 0 from J, leaving 16 bases between them. CDR1 SGHRS and CDR2 YFSETQ come from the germline V gene. This CDR3 is 18 amino acids long. The CDR3: CASSLGVVDTYSGNTIYF. CDR3 sequence (DNA): TGCGCCAGCAGCTTGGGGGTGGTGGACACCTACTCTGGAAACACCATATATTTT.

This clone was observed a single time. J is TRBJ2-2 and V is TRBV11-2, with TRBD2 as a possible D gene (5 bases). CDR3 size: 15 residues. Germline values: CDR1 SGHAT, CDR2 FQNNGV. Trimming left V 0 bases short and J 4 bases short, with 9 bases between. The CDR3 spells CASSLDRTFTGELFF. CDR3 coding DNA: TGTGCCAGCAGCTTAGACCGGACTTTCACCGGGGAGCTGTTTTTT.

V gene TRBV5-1 combines with J gene TRBJ2-1; TRBD2 matches at 12 bases. This CDR3 spans 16 amino acids. CDR1 and CDR2 (germline): SGHRS, YFSETQ. V was pared by 3 bases and J by 7 bases, with 8 bases of the junction left unmatched. The CDR3 spells CASSSLAGGHSNEQFF. For the CDR3, the DNA is TGCGCCAGCAGCTCACTAGCGGGGGGACATTCGAATGAGCAGTTCTTC. The complete variable domain, with remaining parts taken from reference TRBV5-1 and TRBJ2-1, reads KAGVTQTPRYLIKTRGQQVTLSCSPISGHRSVSWYQQTPGQGLQFLFEYFSETQRNKGNFPGRFSGRQFSNSRSEMNVSTLELGDSALYLCASSSLAGGHSNEQFFGPGTRLTVL.

The V and J genes are TRBV6-5 and TRBJ1-4; D is uncertain. CDR3 length: 13 residues. The germline V and J ends were trimmed by 2 bases and 4 bases, with 5 bases remaining between them. Germline CDR1 reads MNHEY; CDR2 reads SVGAGI. The chain's CDR3 is CASSYRINEKLFF. In DNA, the CDR3 is TGTGCCAGCAGTTACCGGATTAATGAAAAACTGTTTTTT.

CDR3 protein: CASSFATRWEQYF. The CDR3 coding sequence is TGTGCCAGTAGTTTCGCGACCCGGTGGGAGCAGTACTTC. The V and J genes are TRBV19 and TRBJ2-7; D gene uncertain. V was shortened by 5 bases and J by 7 bases, with 15 bases between the two germline ends. The CDR3 sequence is 13 residues long. CDR1 is LNHDA and CDR2 is SQIVND in the germline V gene (reference sequence).

The chain joins TRBV7-6 to TRBJ2-3, with D uncertain. The CDR3 covers 14 residues. The V and J ends lost 2 bases and 4 bases respectively, with 10 bases between them. Germline lookup yields CDR1 SGHVS and CDR2 FNYEAQ. This CDR3 is CASSLNQAADTQYF. The CDR3 DNA is TGTGCCAGCAGCTTAAACCAGGCAGCAGATACGCAGTATTTT.

The CDR3 region has the DNA TGTGCCAGCAGGGAACAGGGCAGAATCGGTGGATATGGCTACACCTTC. It yields the protein CASREQGRIGGYGYTF. This chain connects TRBV5-5 to TRBJ1-2; D might be TRBD1 (6 bases). The germline gives CDR1 SGHKS, CDR2 YYEKEE (reference sequence). The ends were cut back, 5 bases at V and 5 bases at J, with 22 bases in the middle. The CDR3 totals 16 residues.

The V and J genes are TRBV19 and TRBJ2-1; D assignment may be TRBD1 or TRBD2 (5 bases each). This CDR3 comprises 16 residues. V was trimmed by 7 bases and J by 7 bases, leaving 23 bases between them. CDR1 LNHDA and CDR2 SQIVND come from the germline V gene (reference sequence). In nucleotides, the CDR3 is TGTGCCAGTAAAGCATGGCGAGCGGACAAGAATAATGAGCAGTTCTTC. Translated, it gives CASKAWRADKNNEQFF. The full variable domain, in which reference TRBV19 and TRBJ2-1 provide the parts outside the CDR3, is DGGITQSPKYLFRKEGQNVTLSCEQNLNHDAMYWYRQDPGQGLRLIYYSQIVNDFQKGDIAEGYSVSREKKESFPLTVTSAQKNPTAFYLCASKAWRADKNNEQFFGPGTRLTVL.

This clone was observed once. This rearrangement joins TRBV18 to TRBJ1-5; no firm D call. V gave up 6 bases and J gave up 4 bases, with 13 bases separating them. CDR1 and CDR2 (germline): KGHSH, LQKENI. The CDR3 is 14 residues long. CDR3 nucleotide sequence: TGTGCCAGCTCCCAAGTGGACGGGAATCAGCCCCAGCATTTT. It codes for CASSQVDGNQPQHF.